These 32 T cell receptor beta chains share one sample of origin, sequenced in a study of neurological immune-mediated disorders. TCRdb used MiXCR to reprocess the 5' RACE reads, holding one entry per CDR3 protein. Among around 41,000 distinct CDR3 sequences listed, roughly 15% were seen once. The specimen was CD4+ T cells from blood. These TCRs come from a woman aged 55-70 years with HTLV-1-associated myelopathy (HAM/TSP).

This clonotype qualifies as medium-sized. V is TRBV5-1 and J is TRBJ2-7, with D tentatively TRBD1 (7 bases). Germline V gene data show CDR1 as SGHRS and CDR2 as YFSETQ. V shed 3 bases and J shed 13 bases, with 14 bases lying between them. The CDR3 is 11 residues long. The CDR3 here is CASSWAGQSYF. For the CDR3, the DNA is TGCGCCAGCAGCTGGGCGGGACAGTCCTACTTC.

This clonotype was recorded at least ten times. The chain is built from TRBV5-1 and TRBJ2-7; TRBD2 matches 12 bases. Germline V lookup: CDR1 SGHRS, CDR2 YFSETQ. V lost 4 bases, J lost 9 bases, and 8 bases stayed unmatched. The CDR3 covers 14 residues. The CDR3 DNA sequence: TGCGCCAGCAGCCCCAGGACTAGCGGGGTAGGGCAGTACTTC. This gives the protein CASSPRTSGVGQYF.

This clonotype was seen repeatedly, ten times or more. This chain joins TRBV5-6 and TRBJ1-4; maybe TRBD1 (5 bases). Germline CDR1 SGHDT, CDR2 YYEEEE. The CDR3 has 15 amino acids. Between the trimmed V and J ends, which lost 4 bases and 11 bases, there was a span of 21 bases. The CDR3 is CASSAPGHAGGKLFF. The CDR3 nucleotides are TGTGCCAGCAGCGCCCCCGGACATGCTGGGGGTAAACTGTTTTTT.

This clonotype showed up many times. In nucleotides, the CDR3 is TGCAGTGCTAGAGGGTCCCGCGGGGGGGCGACAGATACGCAGTATTTT. It specifies CSARGSRGGATDTQYF. The gene calls are TRBV20-1 and TRBJ2-3, with 9 bases lining up with TRBD2. CDR3 length equals 16 residues. V lost 1 base to trimming and J lost 3 bases; unmatched junction nucleotides: 8. Germline V gene sequence: CDR1 DFQATT, CDR2 SNEGSKA (reference sequence).

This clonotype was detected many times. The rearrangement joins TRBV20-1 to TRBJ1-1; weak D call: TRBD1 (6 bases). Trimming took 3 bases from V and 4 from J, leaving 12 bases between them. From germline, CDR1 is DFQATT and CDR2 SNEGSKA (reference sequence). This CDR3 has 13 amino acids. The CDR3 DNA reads TGCAGTGCTAGTCGACAGGTGGGCACTGAAGCTTTCTTT. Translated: CSASRQVGTEAFF.

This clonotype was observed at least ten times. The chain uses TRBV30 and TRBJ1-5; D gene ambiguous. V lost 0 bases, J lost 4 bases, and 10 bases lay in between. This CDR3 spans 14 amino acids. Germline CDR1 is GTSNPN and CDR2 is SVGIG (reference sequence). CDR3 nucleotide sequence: TGTGCCTGGAGTGTGGGCAGGCCGAATCAGCCCCAGCATTTT. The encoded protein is CAWSVGRPNQPQHF. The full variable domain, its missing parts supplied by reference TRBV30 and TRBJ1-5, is SQTIHQWPATLVQPVGSPLSLECTVEGTSNPNLYWYRQAAGRGLQLLFYSVGIGQISSEVPQNLSASRPQDRQFILSSKKLLLSDSGFYLCAWSVGRPNQPQHFGDGTRLSIL.

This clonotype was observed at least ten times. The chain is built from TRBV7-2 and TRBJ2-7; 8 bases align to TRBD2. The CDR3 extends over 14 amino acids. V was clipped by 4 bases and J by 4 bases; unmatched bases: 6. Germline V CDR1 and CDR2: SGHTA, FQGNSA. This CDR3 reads CASSYRGGGYEQYF. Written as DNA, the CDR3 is TGTGCCAGCAGCTACCGGGGGGGCGGGTACGAGCAGTACTTC.

This chain's CDR3 is CASSEVPEAADYGYTF. The CDR3, as DNA: TGTGCCAGCAGTGAAGTCCCCGAAGCGGCAGATTATGGCTACACCTTC. The chain carries TRBV6-1 and TRBJ1-2; D uncertain. The V end lost 1 base, the J end lost 5 bases, and 17 bases lay between the germline ends. The CDR3 contains 16 residues. Germline-derived CDR1 and CDR2 are MNHNS and SASEGT.

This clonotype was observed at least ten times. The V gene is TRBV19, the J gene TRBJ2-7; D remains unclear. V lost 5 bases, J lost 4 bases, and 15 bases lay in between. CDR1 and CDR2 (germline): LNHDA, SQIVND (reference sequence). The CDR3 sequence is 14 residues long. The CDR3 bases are TGTGCCAGTAGTCCCCACCCCAGCTATTACGAGCAGTACTTC. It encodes CASSPHPSYYEQYF.

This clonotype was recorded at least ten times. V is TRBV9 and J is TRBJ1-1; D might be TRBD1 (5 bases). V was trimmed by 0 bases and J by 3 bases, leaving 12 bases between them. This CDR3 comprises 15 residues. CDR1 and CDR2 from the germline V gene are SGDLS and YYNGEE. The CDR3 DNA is TGTGCCAGCAGCGTAGCTTCTGGGACCTACACTGAAGCTTTCTTT. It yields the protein CASSVASGTYTEAFF.

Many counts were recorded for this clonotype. CDR3 sequence reads: CASSQPGQGVRAFF. The DNA of the CDR3 is TGTGCCAGCAGCCAGCCCGGGCAAGGGGTCAGAGCTTTCTTT. The chain combines TRBV3-1 with TRBJ1-1; D possibly corresponds to TRBD1 (5 bases). V was cut by 3 bases and J by 10 bases, with 18 bases left in between. CDR3 length equals 14 residues. The germline V gene encodes CDR1 LGHDT and CDR2 YNNKEL (reference sequence).

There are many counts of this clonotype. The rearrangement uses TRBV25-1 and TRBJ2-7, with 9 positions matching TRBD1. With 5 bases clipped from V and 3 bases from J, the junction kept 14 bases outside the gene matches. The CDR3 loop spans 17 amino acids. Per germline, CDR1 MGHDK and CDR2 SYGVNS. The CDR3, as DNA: TGTGCCAGCAGTTCCCGGGACAGGGTTTTTTTGGGCTACGAGCAGTACTTC. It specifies CASSSRDRVFLGYEQYF.

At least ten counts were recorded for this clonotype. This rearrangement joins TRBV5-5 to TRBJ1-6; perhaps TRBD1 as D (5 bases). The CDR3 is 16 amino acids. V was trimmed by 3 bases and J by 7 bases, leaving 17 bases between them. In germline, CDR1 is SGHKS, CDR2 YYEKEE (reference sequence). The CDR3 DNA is TGTGCCAGCAGCTCTTACAGGAGCGGGGAAAATTCACCCCTCCACTTT. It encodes CASSSYRSGENSPLHF.

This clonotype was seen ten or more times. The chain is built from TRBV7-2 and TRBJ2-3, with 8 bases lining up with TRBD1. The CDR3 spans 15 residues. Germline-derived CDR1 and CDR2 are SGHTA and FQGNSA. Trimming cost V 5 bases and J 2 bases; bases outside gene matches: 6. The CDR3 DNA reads TGTGCCAGCAGCCGCAGGCAGGGGGCCACAGATACGCAGTATTTT. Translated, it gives CASSRRQGATDTQYF.

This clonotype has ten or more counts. CDR3 in amino acids: CSARFPGGTYGYTF. In nucleotides, the CDR3 is TGCAGTGCTAGATTCCCAGGGGGCACCTATGGCTACACCTTC. The V gene is TRBV20-1, the J gene TRBJ1-2; 8 nucleotides line up with TRBD1. The germline V gene has CDR1 DFQATT and CDR2 SNEGSKA (reference sequence). CDR3 size: 14 residues. Losses at the gene ends were 2 bases for V and 4 bases for J; bases not matched to a gene: 6.

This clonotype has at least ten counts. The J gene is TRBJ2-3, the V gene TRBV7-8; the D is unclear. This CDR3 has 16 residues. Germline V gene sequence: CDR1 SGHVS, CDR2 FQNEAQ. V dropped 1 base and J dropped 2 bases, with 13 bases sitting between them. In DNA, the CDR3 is TGTGCCAGCAGCTTAGTTGTGGATTTTACCACAGATACGCAGTATTTT. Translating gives CASSLVVDFTTDTQYF.

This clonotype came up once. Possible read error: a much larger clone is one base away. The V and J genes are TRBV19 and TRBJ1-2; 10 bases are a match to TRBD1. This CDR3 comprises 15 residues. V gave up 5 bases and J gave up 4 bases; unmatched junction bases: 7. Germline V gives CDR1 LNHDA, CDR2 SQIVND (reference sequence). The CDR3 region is CASSSVGQGTYGYTF. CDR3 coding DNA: TGTGCCAGTAGTTCCGTGGGACAGGGGACCTATGGCTACACCTTC.

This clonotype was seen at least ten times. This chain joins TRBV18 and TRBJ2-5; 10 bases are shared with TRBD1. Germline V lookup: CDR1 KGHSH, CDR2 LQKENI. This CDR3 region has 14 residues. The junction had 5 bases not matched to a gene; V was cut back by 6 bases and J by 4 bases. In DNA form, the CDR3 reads TGTGCCAGCTCGCCAGGACAGGGGGGAGAGACCCAGTACTTC. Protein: CASSPGQGGETQYF.

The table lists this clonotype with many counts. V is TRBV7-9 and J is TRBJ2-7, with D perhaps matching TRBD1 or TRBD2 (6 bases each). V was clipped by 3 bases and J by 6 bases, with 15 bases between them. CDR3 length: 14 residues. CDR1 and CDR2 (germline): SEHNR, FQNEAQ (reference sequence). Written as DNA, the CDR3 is TGTGCCAGCAGCTTGGGGGGCCTTTCAGGCGAGCAGTACTTC. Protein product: CASSLGGLSGEQYF.

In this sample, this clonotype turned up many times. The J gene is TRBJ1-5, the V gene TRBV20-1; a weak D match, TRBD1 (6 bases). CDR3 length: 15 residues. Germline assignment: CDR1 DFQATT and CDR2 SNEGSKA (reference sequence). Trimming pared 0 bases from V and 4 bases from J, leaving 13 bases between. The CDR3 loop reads CSARDPEGVNQPQHF. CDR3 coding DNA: TGCAGTGCTAGAGATCCCGAGGGGGTGAATCAGCCCCAGCATTTT.

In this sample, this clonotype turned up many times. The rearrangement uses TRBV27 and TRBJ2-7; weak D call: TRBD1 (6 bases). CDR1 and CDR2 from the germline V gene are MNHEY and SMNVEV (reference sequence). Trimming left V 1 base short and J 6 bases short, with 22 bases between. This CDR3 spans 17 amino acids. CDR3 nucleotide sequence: TGTGCCAGCAGTTTATACCCCCCGACAGGTCGGAGGTCCGAGCAGTACTTC. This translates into CASSLYPPTGRRSEQYF.

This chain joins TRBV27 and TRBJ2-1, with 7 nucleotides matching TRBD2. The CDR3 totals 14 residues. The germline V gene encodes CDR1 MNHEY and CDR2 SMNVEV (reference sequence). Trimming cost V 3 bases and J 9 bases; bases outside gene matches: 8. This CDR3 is CASSFSGGVGEQFF. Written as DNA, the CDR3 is TGTGCCAGCAGTTTCAGTGGGGGGGTCGGTGAGCAGTTCTTC.

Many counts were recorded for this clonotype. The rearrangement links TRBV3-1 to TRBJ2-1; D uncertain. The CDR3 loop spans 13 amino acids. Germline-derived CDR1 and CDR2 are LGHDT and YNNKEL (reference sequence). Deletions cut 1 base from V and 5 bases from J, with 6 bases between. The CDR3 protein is CASSQALNNEQFF. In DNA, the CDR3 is TGTGCCAGCAGCCAAGCCCTCAACAATGAGCAGTTCTTC.

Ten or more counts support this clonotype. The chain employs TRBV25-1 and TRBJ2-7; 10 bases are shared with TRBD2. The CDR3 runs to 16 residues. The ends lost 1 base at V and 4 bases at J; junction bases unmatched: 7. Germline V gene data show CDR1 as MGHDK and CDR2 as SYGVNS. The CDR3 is CASSEFRASGGYEQYF. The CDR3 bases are TGTGCCAGCAGTGAATTTAGGGCTAGCGGGGGTTACGAGCAGTACTTC.

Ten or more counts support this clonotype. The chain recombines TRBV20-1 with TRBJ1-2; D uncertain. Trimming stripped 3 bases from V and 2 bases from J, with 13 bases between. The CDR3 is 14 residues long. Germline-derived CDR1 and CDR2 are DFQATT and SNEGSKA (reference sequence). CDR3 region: CSAREEGPNYGYTF. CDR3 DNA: TGCAGTGCTAGGGAGGAAGGCCCGAACTATGGCTACACCTTC.

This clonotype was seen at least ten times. This CDR3 is CASSYSGGEKGYTF. The CDR3 DNA is TGTGCCAGCAGTTACTCAGGGGGCGAGAAGGGCTACACCTTC. The rearrangement uses TRBV6-5 and TRBJ1-2, with 7 positions matching TRBD1. V was clipped by 0 bases and J by 8 bases; unmatched bases: 6. The CDR3 has 14 residues. The germline V gene encodes CDR1 MNHEY and CDR2 SVGAGI.

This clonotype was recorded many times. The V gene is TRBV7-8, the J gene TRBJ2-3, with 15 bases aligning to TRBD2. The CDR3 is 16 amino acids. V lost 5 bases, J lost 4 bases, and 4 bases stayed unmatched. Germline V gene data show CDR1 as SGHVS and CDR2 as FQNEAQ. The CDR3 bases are TGTGCCAGCAGCCCGAGGACTAGCGGGGGGGCAGATACGCAGTATTTT. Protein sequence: CASSPRTSGGADTQYF.

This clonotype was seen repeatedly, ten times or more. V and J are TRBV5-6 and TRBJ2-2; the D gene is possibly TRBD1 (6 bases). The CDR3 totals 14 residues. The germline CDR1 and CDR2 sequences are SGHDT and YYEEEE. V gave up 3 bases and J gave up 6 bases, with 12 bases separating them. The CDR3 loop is CASSSSRGAGELFF. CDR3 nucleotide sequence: TGTGCCAGCAGCTCATCCAGGGGTGCCGGGGAGCTGTTTTTT. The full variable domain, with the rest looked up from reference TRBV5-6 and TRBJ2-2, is DAGVTQSPTHLIKTRGQQVTLRCSPKSGHDTVSWYQQALGQGPQFIFQYYEEEERQRGNFPDRFSGHQFPNYSSELNVNALLLGDSALYLCASSSSRGAGELFFGEGSRLTVL.

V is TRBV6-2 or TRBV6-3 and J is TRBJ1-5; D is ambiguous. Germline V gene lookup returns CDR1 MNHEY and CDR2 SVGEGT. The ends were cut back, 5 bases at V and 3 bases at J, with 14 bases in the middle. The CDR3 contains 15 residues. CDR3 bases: TGTGCCAGCAGTAACCCGGTGATAATCAATCAGCCCCAGCATTTT. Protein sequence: CASSNPVIINQPQHF.

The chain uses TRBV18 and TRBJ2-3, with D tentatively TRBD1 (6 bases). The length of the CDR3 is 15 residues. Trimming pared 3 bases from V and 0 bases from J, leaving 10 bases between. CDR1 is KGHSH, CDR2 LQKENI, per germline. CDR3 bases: TGTGCCAGCTCACCCCCCCAGGGGAGCACAGATACGCAGTATTTT. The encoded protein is CASSPPQGSTDTQYF.

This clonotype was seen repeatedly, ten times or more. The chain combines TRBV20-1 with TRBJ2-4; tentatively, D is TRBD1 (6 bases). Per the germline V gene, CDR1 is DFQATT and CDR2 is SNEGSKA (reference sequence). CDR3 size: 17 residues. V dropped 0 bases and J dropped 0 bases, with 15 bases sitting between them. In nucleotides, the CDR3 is TGCAGTGCTAGAGATCTCAGGGGAGTTGGAGCCAAAAACATTCAGTACTTC. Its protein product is CSARDLRGVGAKNIQYF.

CDR3 sequence reads: CASKTSGTQETQYF. Here the CDR3 DNA reads TGCGCCAGCAAGACCAGTGGGACCCAAGAGACCCAGTACTTC. This chain connects TRBV5-1 to TRBJ2-5; tentatively, D is TRBD1 or TRBD2 (5 bases each). The CDR3 runs 14 residues. The germline gives CDR1 SGHRS, CDR2 YFSETQ. V dropped 6 bases and J dropped 1 base, with 13 bases sitting between them.